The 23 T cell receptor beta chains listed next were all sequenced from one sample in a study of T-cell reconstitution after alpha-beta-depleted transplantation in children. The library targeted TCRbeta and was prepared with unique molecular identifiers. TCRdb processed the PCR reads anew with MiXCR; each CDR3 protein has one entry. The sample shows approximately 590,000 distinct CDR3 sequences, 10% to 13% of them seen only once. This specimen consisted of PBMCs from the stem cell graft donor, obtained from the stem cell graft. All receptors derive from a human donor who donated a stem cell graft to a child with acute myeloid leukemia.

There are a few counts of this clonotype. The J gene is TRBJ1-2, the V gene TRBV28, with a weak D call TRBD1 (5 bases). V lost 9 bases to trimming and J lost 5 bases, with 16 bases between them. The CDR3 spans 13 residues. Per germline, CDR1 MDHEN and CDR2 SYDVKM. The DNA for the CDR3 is TGTGCCAGTCGACAATTTTCAGGGTATGGCTACACCTTC. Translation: CASRQFSGYGYTF.

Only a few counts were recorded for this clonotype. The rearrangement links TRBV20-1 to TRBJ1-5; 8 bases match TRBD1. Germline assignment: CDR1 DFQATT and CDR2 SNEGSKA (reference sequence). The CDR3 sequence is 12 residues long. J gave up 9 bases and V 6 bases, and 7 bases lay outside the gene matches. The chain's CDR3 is CSASTGAGPQHF. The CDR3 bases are TGCAGTGCCTCGACAGGGGCAGGGCCCCAGCATTTT.

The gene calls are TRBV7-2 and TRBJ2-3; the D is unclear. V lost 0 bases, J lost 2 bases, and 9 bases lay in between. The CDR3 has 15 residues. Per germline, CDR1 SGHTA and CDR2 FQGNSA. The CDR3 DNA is TGTGCCAGCAGCTTAGCGTTGGGGTTCACAGATACGCAGTATTTT. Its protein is CASSLALGFTDTQYF.

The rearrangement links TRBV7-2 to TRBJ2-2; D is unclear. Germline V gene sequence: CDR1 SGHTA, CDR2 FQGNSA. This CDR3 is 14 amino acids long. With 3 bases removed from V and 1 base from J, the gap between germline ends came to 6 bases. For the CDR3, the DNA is TGTGCCAGCAGCTTTAATAAGAACACCGGGGAGCTGTTTTTT. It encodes CASSFNKNTGELFF.

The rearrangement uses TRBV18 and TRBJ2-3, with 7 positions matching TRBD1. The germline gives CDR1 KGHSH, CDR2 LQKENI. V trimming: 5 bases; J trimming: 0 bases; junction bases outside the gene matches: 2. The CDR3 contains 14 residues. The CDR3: CASSWDSSTDTQYF. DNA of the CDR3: TGTGCCAGCTCATGGGACAGTAGCACAGATACGCAGTATTTT.

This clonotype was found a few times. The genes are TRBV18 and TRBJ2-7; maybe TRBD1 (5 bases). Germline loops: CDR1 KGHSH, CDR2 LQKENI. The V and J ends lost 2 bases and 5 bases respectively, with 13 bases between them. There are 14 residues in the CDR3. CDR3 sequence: CASSPSRDGNEQYF. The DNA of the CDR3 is TGTGCCAGCTCACCAAGCAGGGATGGGAACGAGCAGTACTTC.

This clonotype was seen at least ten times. In nucleotides, the CDR3 is TGCAGCGTTGAAGTGGGTCACACAGATACGCAGTATTTT. The encoded protein is CSVEVGHTDTQYF. The chain links TRBV29-1 to TRBJ2-3; D unclear. The V gene lost 1 base and the J gene lost 2 bases, with 7 bases spanning the gap. The CDR3 totals 13 residues. Germline CDR1 SQVTM, CDR2 ANQGSEA.

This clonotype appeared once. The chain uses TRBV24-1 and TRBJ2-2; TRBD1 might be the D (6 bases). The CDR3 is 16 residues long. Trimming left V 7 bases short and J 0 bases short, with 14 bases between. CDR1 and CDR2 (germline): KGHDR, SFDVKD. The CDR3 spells CATRQSGTPNTGELFF. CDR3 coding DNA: TGTGCCACCAGACAATCCGGGACACCGAACACCGGGGAGCTGTTTTTT.

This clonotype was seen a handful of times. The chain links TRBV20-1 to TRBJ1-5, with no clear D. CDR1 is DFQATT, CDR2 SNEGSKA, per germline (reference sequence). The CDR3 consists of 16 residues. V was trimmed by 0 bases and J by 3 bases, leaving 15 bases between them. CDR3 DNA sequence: TGCAGTGCTAGAGATGGTAAAGGGAAGGTCAATCAGCCCCAGCATTTT. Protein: CSARDGKGKVNQPQHF.

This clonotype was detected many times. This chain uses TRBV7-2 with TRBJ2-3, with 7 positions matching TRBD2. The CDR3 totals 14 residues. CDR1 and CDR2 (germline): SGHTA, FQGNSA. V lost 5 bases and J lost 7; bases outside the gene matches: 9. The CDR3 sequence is CASSPGGREYTQYF. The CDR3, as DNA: TGTGCCAGCAGCCCCGGCGGGAGAGAATATACGCAGTATTTT.

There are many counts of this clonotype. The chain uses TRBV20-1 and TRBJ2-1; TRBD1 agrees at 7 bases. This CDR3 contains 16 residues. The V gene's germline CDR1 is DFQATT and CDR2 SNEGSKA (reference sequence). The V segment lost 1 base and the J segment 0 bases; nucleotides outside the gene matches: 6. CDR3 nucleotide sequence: TGCAGTGCTAGAGCCGTGACAGGGTCCTCCTACAATGAGCAGTTCTTC. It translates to CSARAVTGSSYNEQFF.

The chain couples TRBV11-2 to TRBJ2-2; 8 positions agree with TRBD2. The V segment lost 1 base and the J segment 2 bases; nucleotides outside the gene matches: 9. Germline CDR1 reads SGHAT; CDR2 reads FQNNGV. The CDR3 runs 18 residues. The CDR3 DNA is TGTGCCAGCAGCTTAGGATCGGGACTAGGGGTAAACACCGGGGAGCTGTTTTTT. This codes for CASSLGSGLGVNTGELFF. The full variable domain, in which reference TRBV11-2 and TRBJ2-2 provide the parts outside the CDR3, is EAGVAQSPRYKIIEKRQSVAFWCNPISGHATLYWYQQILGQGPKLLIQFQNNGVVDDSQLPKDRFSAERLKGVDSTLKIQPAKLEDSAVYLCASSLGSGLGVNTGELFFGEGSRLTVL.

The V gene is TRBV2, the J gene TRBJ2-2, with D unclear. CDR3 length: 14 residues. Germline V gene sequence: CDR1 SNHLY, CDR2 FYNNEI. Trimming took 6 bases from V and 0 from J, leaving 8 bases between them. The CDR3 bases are TGTGCCAGCAGGGCGGCGGCGAACACCGGGGAGCTGTTTTTT. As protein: CASRAAANTGELFF.

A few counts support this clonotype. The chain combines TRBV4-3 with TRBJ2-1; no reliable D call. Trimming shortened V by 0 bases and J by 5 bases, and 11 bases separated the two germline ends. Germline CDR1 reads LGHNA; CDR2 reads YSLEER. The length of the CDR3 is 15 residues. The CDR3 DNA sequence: TGCGCCAGCAGCCAAGATCCTAAGAACCACAATGAGCAGTTCTTC. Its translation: CASSQDPKNHNEQFF.

DNA for the CDR3: TGTGCCACCCAGGAGGGGGTAGGGTCTGGGGCCAACGTCCTGACTTTC. Translating gives CATQEGVGSGANVLTF. The gene calls are TRBV4-2 and TRBJ2-6; D possibly uses TRBD1 or TRBD2 (6 bases each). V was trimmed by 10 bases and J by 1 base, leaving 17 bases between them. The CDR3 contains 16 residues. Germline loops: CDR1 LGHNA, CDR2 YNFKEQ.

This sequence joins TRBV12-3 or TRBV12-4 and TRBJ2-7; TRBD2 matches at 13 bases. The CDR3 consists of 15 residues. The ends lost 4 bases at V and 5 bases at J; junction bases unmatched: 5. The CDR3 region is CASSSGTSGTHEQYF. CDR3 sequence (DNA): TGTGCCAGCAGTTCCGGGACTAGCGGGACCCACGAGCAGTACTTC.

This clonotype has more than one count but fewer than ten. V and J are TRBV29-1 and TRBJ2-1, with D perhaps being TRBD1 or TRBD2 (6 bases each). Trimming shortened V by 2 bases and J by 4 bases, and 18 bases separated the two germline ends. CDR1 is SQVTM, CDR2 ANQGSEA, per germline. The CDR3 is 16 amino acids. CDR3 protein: CSVEREGGRIYNEQFF. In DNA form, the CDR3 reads TGCAGCGTTGAACGCGAGGGGGGCCGTATATACAATGAGCAGTTCTTC.

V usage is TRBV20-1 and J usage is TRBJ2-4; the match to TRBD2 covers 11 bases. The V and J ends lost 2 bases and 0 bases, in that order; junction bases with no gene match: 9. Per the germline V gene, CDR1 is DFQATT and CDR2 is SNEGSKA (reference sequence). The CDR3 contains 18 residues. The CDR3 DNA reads TGCAGTGCTAGATCAATAGCGGGAGGGATACTAGCCAAAAACATTCAGTACTTC. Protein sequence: CSARSIAGGILAKNIQYF.

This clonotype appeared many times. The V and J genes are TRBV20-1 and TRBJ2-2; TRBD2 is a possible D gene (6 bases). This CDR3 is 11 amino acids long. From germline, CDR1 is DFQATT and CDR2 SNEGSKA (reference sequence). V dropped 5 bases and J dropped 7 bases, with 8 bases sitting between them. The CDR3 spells CSAGRGGELFF. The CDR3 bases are TGCAGTGCTGGGCGGGGCGGGGAGCTGTTTTTT.

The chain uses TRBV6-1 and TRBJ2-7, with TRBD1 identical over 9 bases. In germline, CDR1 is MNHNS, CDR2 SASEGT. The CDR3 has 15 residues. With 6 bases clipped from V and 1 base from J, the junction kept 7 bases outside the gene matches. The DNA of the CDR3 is TGTGCCAGCAGGGGGGGACAGGGTATTTCCTACGAGCAGTACTTC. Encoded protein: CASRGGQGISYEQYF.

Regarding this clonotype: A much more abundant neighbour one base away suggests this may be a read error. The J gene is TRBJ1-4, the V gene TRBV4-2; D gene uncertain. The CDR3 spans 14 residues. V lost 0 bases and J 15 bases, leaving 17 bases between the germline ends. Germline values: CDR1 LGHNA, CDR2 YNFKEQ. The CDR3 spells CASSQEWVAWRVFF. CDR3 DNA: TGTGCCAGCAGCCAAGAATGGGTTGCTTGGAGGGTGTTTTTT.

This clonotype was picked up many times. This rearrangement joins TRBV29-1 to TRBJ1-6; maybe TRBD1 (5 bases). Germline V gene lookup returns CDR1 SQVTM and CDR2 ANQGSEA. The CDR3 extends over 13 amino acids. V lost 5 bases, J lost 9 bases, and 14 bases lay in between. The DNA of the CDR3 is TGCAGCGTTTTGACAGATTTCTCTTCACCCCTCCACTTT. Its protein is CSVLTDFSSPLHF.

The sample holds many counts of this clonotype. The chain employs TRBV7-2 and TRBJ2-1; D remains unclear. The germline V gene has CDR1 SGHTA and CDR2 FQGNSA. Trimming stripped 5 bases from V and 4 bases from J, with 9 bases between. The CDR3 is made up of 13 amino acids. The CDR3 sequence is CASSRAPYNEQFF. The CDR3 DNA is TGTGCCAGCAGCCGAGCGCCGTACAATGAGCAGTTCTTC.